The clone carrying this TCR beta chain was seen ten or more times. This sample was taken from a study of ipilimumab plus nivolumab after autologous stem cell transplantation. Trimming removed 3 bases from V and 3 bases from J; junction bases left unmatched: 5. The CDR3 length is 14 residues. CDR1 is SGHAT and CDR2 is FQDESV in the germline V gene (reference sequence). TCRdb's copy holds only in-frame clones and misses some; the assay was immunoSEQ multiplex PCR. This sample has about 22,000 clones, with just over 75% found just once. The source material was PBMCs, sampled in a trial of ipilimumab plus nivolumab as post-transplant consolidation. This TCR derives from a male donor with diffuse large B-cell lymphoma. The rearrangement links TRBV11-1 to TRBJ2-7; 7 nucleotides agree with TRBD1. As DNA, the CDR3 is TGTGCCAGCAGCTTGGGACAGCTTGACTACGAGCAGTACTTC. This codes for CASSLGQLDYEQYF.